What follows is one TCR beta chain and its context. The antigen is unknown. Data came from immunoSEQ multiplex PCR; TCRdb stores just in-frame clones and leaves some out. The data hold tens of thousands of clones, with roughly 82% observed a single time. These data originate in a study of T cells in localized non-small cell lung cancer. The CDR3 is 13 amino acids. Study conclusions and caveats: Tumor showed lower T cell clonality than uninvolved adjacent lung, where it was highest. Appearances in adjacent lung were noted for a median about 50 of the top 100 tumor clones.

Sequences were derived from peripheral blood, sampled before any cancer treatment. This clonotype was obtained from a male donor at least 60 years old with stage III squamous cell lung carcinoma. The V and J genes are TRBV12-2 and TRBJ2-7; the D segment call TRBD2 is taken from the table without a DNA check. TRBV12-2 is shown as a pseudogene. The CDR3 DNA reads TGTGCCCCCCCCCAGGGAGGGTCCTACGAGCAGTACTTC. This translates into CAPPQGGSYEQYF.